A single sample gave rise to the 14 T cell receptor beta chains below, sequenced in a study of OX40 agonist ivuxolimab in advanced cancers. Method: immunoSEQ multiplex PCR; TCRdb's copy keeps in-frame clones and lacks some. The sample lists 65,000 to 100,000 clones, about 90% occurring once. This specimen was CD4+ or CD8+ T cells sorted from blood, taken in a trial of the OX40 agonist ivuxolimab. Receptors originate from an adult with an advanced solid tumor such as melanoma, head and neck, liver or kidney cancer.

The V call is TRBV6-5, the J call TRBJ1-6, with 7 bases identical to TRBD1. In germline, CDR1 is MNHEY, CDR2 SVGAGI. V was pared by 0 bases and J by 5 bases, with 1 base of the junction left unmatched. The CDR3 covers 15 residues. CDR3 region: CASSYSDRDNSPLHF. As DNA, the CDR3 is TGTGCCAGCAGTTACTCCGACAGGGATAATTCACCCCTCCACTTT.

The rearrangement uses TRBV19 and TRBJ1-1; D may be TRBD1 (5 bases). The V gene lost 6 bases and the J gene lost 1 base, with 12 bases spanning the gap. CDR3 length: 14 amino acids. Per germline, CDR1 LNHDA and CDR2 SQIVND (reference sequence). CDR3 region: CASSWGPQNTEAFF. DNA for the CDR3: TGTGCCAGTAGCTGGGGACCCCAGAACACTGAAGCTTTCTTT.

CDR3 residues: CASSPPGVNEKLFF. CDR3 coding DNA: TGTGCCAGCTCACCACCAGGGGTTAATGAAAAACTGTTTTTT. The rearrangement uses TRBV18 and TRBJ1-4; a possible D gene is TRBD1 (5 bases). This CDR3 is 14 amino acids long. V gave up 0 bases and J gave up 4 bases, with 6 bases separating them. Germline CDR1 is KGHSH and CDR2 is LQKENI.

The V gene is TRBV9, the J gene TRBJ2-5; TRBD2 matches at 7 bases. Germline CDR1 and CDR2: SGDLS and YYNGEE. The CDR3 has 16 amino acids. Losses at the gene ends were 0 bases for V and 1 base for J; bases not matched to a gene: 6. CDR3 protein: CASSVAAGWTQETQYF. CDR3 bases: TGTGCCAGCAGCGTAGCAGCGGGGTGGACCCAAGAGACCCAGTACTTC.

This chain uses TRBV5-1 with TRBJ2-3; D is possibly TRBD1 (5 bases). Trimming pared 2 bases from V and 2 bases from J, leaving 15 bases between. CDR1 and CDR2 from the germline V gene are SGHRS and YFSETQ. The CDR3 consists of 16 residues. In nucleotides, the CDR3 is TGCGCCAGCAGCTTACTATCACAGGAAATCACAGATACGCAGTATTTT. It codes for CASSLLSQEITDTQYF.

The V call is TRBV2, the J call TRBJ1-2, with D maybe TRBD1 (5 bases). CDR1 and CDR2 (germline): SNHLY, FYNNEI. The CDR3 is made up of 15 amino acids. V dropped 2 bases and J dropped 1 base, with 11 bases sitting between them. CDR3 protein: CASSEQGRNNYGYTF. The CDR3 coding sequence is TGTGCCAGCAGTGAACAGGGCCGTAATAACTATGGCTACACCTTC.

This chain uses TRBV6-5 with TRBJ2-7; D remains unclear. The germline V gene has CDR1 MNHEY and CDR2 SVGAGI. The CDR3 consists of 12 residues. V was clipped by 1 base and J by 5 bases, with 6 bases between them. DNA for the CDR3: TGTGCCAGCAGTTACTACGGCCACGAGCAGTACGTC. Amino acid sequence: CASSYYGHEQYV.

The chain carries TRBV7-2 and TRBJ1-5; tentative D call: TRBD1 (5 bases). The CDR3 is 15 amino acids. V lost 4 bases and J lost 5, with 15 bases in between. Germline V gene sequence: CDR1 SGHTA, CDR2 FQGNSA. CDR3 region: CASSSPWEGDQPQHF. CDR3 in DNA: TGTGCCAGCAGCTCGCCGTGGGAAGGGGATCAGCCCCAGCATTTT. The full variable domain, in which reference TRBV7-2 and TRBJ1-5 provide the parts outside the CDR3, is GAGVSQSPSNKVTEKGKDVELRCDPISGHTALYWYRQSLGQGLEFLIYFQGNSAPDKSGLPSDRFSAERTGGSVSTLTIQRTQQEDSAVYLCASSSPWEGDQPQHFGDGTRLSIL.

The chain carries TRBV5-4 and TRBJ1-6; 8 nucleotides line up with TRBD1. The V segment lost 0 bases and the J segment 6 bases; nucleotides outside the gene matches: 2. Germline CDR1 reads SGHNT; CDR2 reads YYREEE (reference sequence). CDR3 size: 15 residues. Here the CDR3 reads CASSLEDRANSPLHF. The CDR3 nucleotides are TGTGCCAGCAGCTTGGAGGACAGGGCTAATTCACCCCTCCACTTT.

This chain links TRBV6-1 with TRBJ2-2, with a weak D call TRBD2 (5 bases). The V and J ends lost 1 base and 7 bases respectively, with 16 bases between them. The CDR3 is made up of 16 amino acids. Germline CDR1 reads MNHNS; CDR2 reads SASEGT. The CDR3 DNA reads as TGTGCCAGCAGTGAAGTTCCGTACGTTGGGAGCGGGGAGCTGTTTTTT. It is translated as CASSEVPYVGSGELFF.

The genes are TRBV7-2 and TRBJ2-5; D is tentatively TRBD1 or TRBD2 (6 bases each). V gave up 6 bases and J gave up 0 bases, with 8 bases separating them. Looked up from germline, CDR1 is SGHTA and CDR2 is FQGNSA. The CDR3 extends over 13 amino acids. The CDR3 here is CASRGGNQETQYF. CDR3 DNA sequence: TGTGCCAGCAGAGGGGGGAACCAAGAGACCCAGTACTTC.

The chain carries TRBV5-1 and TRBJ1-4; a possible D gene is TRBD1 (5 bases). This CDR3 is 12 amino acids long. Trimming removed 6 bases from V and 11 bases from J, with 14 bases in between. The germline V gene encodes CDR1 SGHRS and CDR2 YFSETQ. The CDR3 nucleotides are TGCGCCAGCACTCCAGGGTCGGGGAAACTGTTTTTT. Amino acids: CASTPGSGKLFF.

The rearrangement joins TRBV5-1 to TRBJ2-1; D not certain. The CDR3 is 14 amino acids. Germline-derived CDR1 and CDR2 are SGHRS and YFSETQ. The V end was cut by 3 bases, the J end by 4 bases, with 11 bases between. The CDR3 region has the DNA TGCGCCAGCAGCTCAACTTGGTCGTACAATGAGCAGTTCTTC. It encodes CASSSTWSYNEQFF.

This rearrangement joins TRBV13 to TRBJ1-6, with D perhaps TRBD1 (6 bases). The CDR3 length is 14 residues. Germline V CDR1 and CDR2: PRHDT, FYEKMQ (reference sequence). Trimming removed 3 bases at V and 10 bases at J, with 13 bases between. The chain's CDR3 is CASSFVQGRSPLHF. The CDR3 DNA follows: TGTGCCAGCAGCTTTGTGCAGGGGAGGTCACCCCTCCACTTT. Together with reference TRBV13 and TRBJ1-6, the CDR3 gives the full variable domain: AAGVIQSPRHLIKEKRETATLKCYPIPRHDTVYWYQQGPGQDPQFLISFYEKMQSDKGSIPDRFSAQQFSDYHSELNMSSLELGDSALYFCASSFVQGRSPLHFGNGTRLTVT.